Shown below are 27 T cell receptor beta chains from a single sample sequenced in a study of blood T cell repertoires in COVID-19. Only in-frame clones appear in the TCRdb table, and some are missing; sequencing was by immunoSEQ multiplex PCR. The sample yields about 200,000 clones, 85% to 90% seen once. Sequenced: peripheral blood. The receptor source for this set is a woman in her 70s with acute or convalescent COVID-19.

This clone was seen a single time. The chain is built from TRBV15 and TRBJ1-4; D is perhaps TRBD1 (5 bases). The CDR3 sequence is 15 residues long. Trimming cost V 4 bases and J 8 bases, with 17 bases left between them. CDR1 and CDR2 (germline): LNHNV, YYDKDF (reference sequence). This CDR3 is CATSIPGSGGEKLFF. CDR3 DNA sequence: TGTGCCACCAGCATTCCAGGGTCCGGGGGGGAAAAACTGTTTTTT.

The rearrangement uses TRBV11-2 and TRBJ1-2, with D possibly being TRBD1 (6 bases). The V end was cut by 0 bases, the J end by 7 bases, with 9 bases between. CDR1 and CDR2 from the germline V gene are SGHAT and FQNNGV. The CDR3 has 13 residues. Written as DNA, the CDR3 is TGTGCCAGCAGCTTAGAACAGGGTTTTGGCTACACCTTC. Its protein is CASSLEQGFGYTF.

The chain links TRBV19 to TRBJ1-2; D not certain. The CDR3 covers 12 residues. V was cut by 7 bases and J by 6 bases, with 12 bases left in between. Per the germline V gene, CDR1 is LNHDA and CDR2 is SQIVND (reference sequence). CDR3 nucleotide sequence: TGTGCCAGTACGGGGATCTTCAATGGCTACACCTTC. Protein: CASTGIFNGYTF.

V usage is TRBV28 and J usage is TRBJ2-7; 8 positions match TRBD2. V trimming: 6 bases; J trimming: 3 bases; junction bases outside the gene matches: 13. Germline V CDR1 and CDR2: MDHEN, SYDVKM. This CDR3 region has 16 residues. CDR3 residues: CASSPSGGGNYYEQYF. As DNA, the CDR3 is TGTGCCAGCAGCCCATCGGGGGGGGGAAATTACTACGAGCAGTACTTC.

This chain links TRBV5-1 with TRBJ1-5; tentatively, D is TRBD1 (5 bases). The CDR3 is made up of 14 amino acids. Germline assignment: CDR1 SGHRS and CDR2 YFSETQ. V was shortened by 3 bases and J by 4 bases, with 11 bases between the two germline ends. The DNA of the CDR3 is TGCGCCAGCAGCTCCGGGACTGAGAATCAGCCCCAGCATTTT. Amino acids: CASSSGTENQPQHF.

The rearrangement links TRBV28 to TRBJ2-7; 7 bases fit TRBD1. Germline V CDR1 and CDR2: MDHEN, SYDVKM. This CDR3 spans 19 amino acids. V trimming: 6 bases; J trimming: 0 bases; junction bases outside the gene matches: 20. CDR3: CASSRPLGRGFGSSYEQYF. The CDR3 nucleotides read TGTGCCAGCAGCCGACCCCTCGGCAGGGGGTTTGGGAGCTCCTACGAGCAGTACTTC.

The chain recombines TRBV18 with TRBJ1-2; D is ambiguous. Per the germline V gene, CDR1 is KGHSH and CDR2 is LQKENI. CDR3 length: 16 residues. V was trimmed by 0 bases and J by 3 bases, leaving 14 bases between them. The CDR3 reads CASSPPGRGLDYGYTF. The CDR3 coding sequence is TGTGCCAGCTCACCACCGGGGAGAGGGTTGGACTATGGCTACACCTTC.

CDR3 nucleotide sequence: TGTGCCAGCTCTTTAGCGCGTGAGCAGTTCTTC. Translation: CASSLAREQFF. The chain is built from TRBV6-5 and TRBJ2-1; TRBD2 is a possible D gene (5 bases). Germline V gene data show CDR1 as MNHEY and CDR2 as SVGAGI. V lost 8 bases and J 9 bases, leaving 11 bases between the germline ends. CDR3 length equals 11 residues.

This clone was seen only once. The rearrangement links TRBV5-8 to TRBJ2-7, with 9 bases lining up with TRBD2. Trimming removed 0 bases from V and 3 bases from J; junction bases left unmatched: 4. Germline CDR1 and CDR2: SGHTS and YDEGEE. The CDR3 is 15 residues long. CDR3 loop: CASSLASGTGYEQYF. The CDR3 bases are TGTGCCAGCAGCTTGGCTAGCGGGACGGGCTACGAGCAGTACTTC.

The J gene is TRBJ2-4, the V gene TRBV7-9, with D possibly being TRBD1 (5 bases). Looked up from germline, CDR1 is SEHNR and CDR2 is FQNEAQ (reference sequence). V lost 3 bases to trimming and J lost 0 bases, with 12 bases between them. The CDR3 is made up of 16 amino acids. CDR3 nucleotides: TGTGCCAGCAGCTTTTTAGGGGTGGGAGCCAAAAACATTCAGTACTTC. This encodes CASSFLGVGAKNIQYF.

V and J are TRBV19 and TRBJ1-6; D is uncertain. Trimming cost V 5 bases and J 7 bases, with 12 bases left between them. The length of the CDR3 is 14 residues. Germline assignment: CDR1 LNHDA and CDR2 SQIVND (reference sequence). The CDR3 spells CASSLGRLNSPLHF. The CDR3 nucleotides are TGTGCCAGTAGTCTCGGGAGACTAAATTCACCCCTCCACTTT.

This clone was observed once. This chain joins TRBV7-8 and TRBJ1-4, with D hard to call. CDR1 is SGHVS and CDR2 is FQNEAQ in the germline V gene. Trimming stripped 8 bases from V and 2 bases from J, with 24 bases between. The CDR3 covers 18 residues. The CDR3 region is CASRAQGGLRSTNEKLFF. For the CDR3, the DNA is TGTGCCAGCCGTGCCCAAGGAGGGTTAAGGTCGACTAATGAAAAACTGTTTTTT.

Only one count was recorded for this clone. The gene calls are TRBV7-9 and TRBJ2-7, with 8 bases that match TRBD1. V shed 1 base, J shed 7 bases, and the junction held 9 bases outside the gene matches. The CDR3 covers 15 residues. Germline-derived CDR1 and CDR2 are SEHNR and FQNEAQ (reference sequence). Here the CDR3 reads CASSLDGQGASEQYF. The CDR3, as DNA: TGTGCCAGCAGCTTAGACGGGCAGGGGGCGTCTGAGCAGTACTTC.

This chain links TRBV18 with TRBJ1-2; maybe TRBD1 (5 bases). Germline V gene lookup returns CDR1 KGHSH and CDR2 LQKENI. The CDR3 loop spans 13 amino acids. Trimming left V 6 bases short and J 6 bases short, with 14 bases between. CDR3 residues: CASSSGRGDGYTF. The CDR3 nucleotides read TGTGCCAGCTCTTCGGGGAGGGGCGATGGCTACACCTTC. Using reference TRBV18 and TRBJ1-2 for the parts outside the CDR3, the full variable domain is NAGVMQNPRHLVRRRGQEARLRCSPMKGHSHVYWYRQLPEEGLKFMVYLQKENIIDESGMPKERFSAEFPKEGPSILRIQQVVRGDSAAYFCASSSGRGDGYTFGSGTRLTVV.

This clone was picked up one time. The chain employs TRBV6-2 or TRBV6-3 and TRBJ2-5; D call uncertain. The V and J ends lost 2 bases and 5 bases respectively, with 3 bases between them. CDR1 MNHEY and CDR2 SVGEGT come from the germline V gene. The CDR3 has 11 residues. CDR3: CASSYGETQYF. DNA of the CDR3: TGTGCCAGCAGTTACGGCGAGACCCAGTACTTC.

The V and J genes are TRBV5-6 and TRBJ1-6; D perhaps matches TRBD1 (6 bases). This CDR3 is 15 amino acids long. V lost 4 bases and J lost 6, with 14 bases in between. Germline values: CDR1 SGHDT, CDR2 YYEEEE. DNA of the CDR3: TGTGCCAGCAGCATCCTTGGACAGACTAATTCACCCCTCCACTTT. Translating gives CASSILGQTNSPLHF.

The chain recombines TRBV7-9 with TRBJ1-2; D is unresolved. The CDR3 has 13 residues. The V end lost 1 base, the J end lost 8 bases, and 11 bases lay between the germline ends. The V gene's germline CDR1 is SEHNR and CDR2 FQNEAQ (reference sequence). The CDR3 sequence is CASSLDYPSGYTF. The CDR3 DNA reads TGTGCCAGCAGCTTAGACTACCCTAGCGGCTACACCTTC.

The J gene is TRBJ2-7, the V gene TRBV9; TRBD1 matches 7 bases. With V trimmed by 2 bases and J by 5 bases, 4 bases remained unmatched. The CDR3 contains 13 residues. Germline CDR1 is SGDLS and CDR2 is YYNGEE. The DNA of the CDR3 is TGTGCCAGCAGCGTCCAGGGGGACAACGAGCAGTACTTC. Protein: CASSVQGDNEQYF.

V and J are TRBV2 and TRBJ2-7; TRBD1 matches at 8 bases. The CDR3 spans 14 residues. Germline trimming cut 6 bases from V and 3 bases from J; bases unmatched to any gene: 7. Germline lookup yields CDR1 SNHLY and CDR2 FYNNEI. The CDR3 spells CASRLTGAFYEQYF. CDR3 sequence (DNA): TGTGCCAGCAGATTGACAGGGGCTTTCTACGAGCAGTACTTC.

The V gene is TRBV12-5, the J gene TRBJ2-3; TRBD2 aligns across 11 bases. Germline V CDR1 and CDR2: LGHNT, FRNRAP. J lost 2 bases, V lost 5 bases, and 9 bases had no gene match. The CDR3 sequence is 17 residues long. The CDR3 region has the DNA TGTGCTAGTGGTCCGCGCCAACTAGCGGGGGCCACAGATACGCAGTATTTT. Protein sequence: CASGPRQLAGATDTQYF. Full variable domain (remainder filled in from reference TRBV12-5 and TRBJ2-3): DARVTQTPRHKVTEMGQEVTMRCQPILGHNTVFWYRQTMMQGLELLAYFRNRAPLDDSGMPKDRFSAEMPDATLATLKIQPSEPRDSAVYFCASGPRQLAGATDTQYFGPGTRLTVL.

This clone has more than one count but fewer than ten. V usage is TRBV6-4 and J usage is TRBJ2-5; TRBD2 aligns across 9 bases. Germline V gene sequence: CDR1 MRHNA, CDR2 SNTAGT. This CDR3 is built from 15 residues. Losses at the gene ends were 8 bases for V and 2 bases for J; bases not matched to a gene: 9. CDR3 in DNA: TGTGCCAGCTCCCCGCGGGCGGGAGGGCAAGAGACCCAGTACTTC. Its protein product is CASSPRAGGQETQYF.

The CDR3 DNA follows: TGTGCCAGCAGCTTTCGACTAGCGGCTAGCACAGATACGCAGTATTTT. It yields the protein CASSFRLAASTDTQYF. The chain is built from TRBV7-2 and TRBJ2-3, with TRBD2 matching 9 bases. CDR1 is SGHTA and CDR2 is FQGNSA in the germline V gene. There are 16 residues in the CDR3. Trimming took 3 bases from V and 0 from J; bases not matched to a gene: 4.

The chain carries TRBV3-1 (or the pseudogene TRBV3-2) and TRBJ1-2, with 8 positions matching TRBD1. CDR1 is LGHDT, CDR2 YNNKEL, per germline (reference sequence). With V trimmed by 1 base and J by 2 bases, 0 bases remained unmatched. This CDR3 has 14 amino acids. The CDR3 DNA is TGTGCCAGCAGCCAAGGGGACAGGAACTATGGCTACACCTTC. Translation gives CASSQGDRNYGYTF.

The genes are TRBV5-5 and TRBJ1-2; TRBD1 is a possible D gene (6 bases). Germline loops: CDR1 SGHKS, CDR2 YYEKEE (reference sequence). CDR3 length equals 16 residues. With 3 bases removed from V and 8 bases from J, the gap between germline ends came to 23 bases. CDR3 sequence reads: CASSSTLPWLRGGYTF. CDR3 in DNA: TGTGCCAGCAGCTCCACCCTCCCTTGGCTCAGGGGCGGCTACACCTTC.

The V gene is TRBV6-5, the J gene TRBJ2-3; 7 bases map to TRBD2. From germline, CDR1 is MNHEY and CDR2 SVGAGI. V dropped 9 bases and J dropped 4; count of bases not matched to a gene: 10. CDR3 length: 14 amino acids. The CDR3 spells CARSGRGVADTQYF. The CDR3 DNA sequence: TGTGCCAGGAGCGGTCGGGGGGTGGCAGATACGCAGTATTTT.

A remark on this clone: This same CDR3 is encoded by further DNA sequences in the sample. The chain employs TRBV3-1 (or the pseudogene TRBV3-2) and TRBJ2-2; D might be TRBD1 (5 bases). CDR3 size: 15 residues. Germline CDR1 reads LGHDT; CDR2 reads YNNKEL (reference sequence). The V and J ends lost 3 bases and 1 base respectively, with 9 bases between them. CDR3 DNA: TGTGCCAGCAGCCACGACAGAAGGAACACCGGGGAGCTGTTTTTT. Amino acids: CASSHDRRNTGELFF.

This chain links TRBV20-1 with TRBJ1-1; D is uncertain. This CDR3 region has 11 residues. The V gene's germline CDR1 is DFQATT and CDR2 SNEGSKA (reference sequence). Trimming removed 6 bases at V and 6 bases at J, with 11 bases between. DNA for the CDR3: TGCAGTGCCGCACGGGTGTCTGAAGCTTTCTTT. Translated: CSAARVSEAFF.